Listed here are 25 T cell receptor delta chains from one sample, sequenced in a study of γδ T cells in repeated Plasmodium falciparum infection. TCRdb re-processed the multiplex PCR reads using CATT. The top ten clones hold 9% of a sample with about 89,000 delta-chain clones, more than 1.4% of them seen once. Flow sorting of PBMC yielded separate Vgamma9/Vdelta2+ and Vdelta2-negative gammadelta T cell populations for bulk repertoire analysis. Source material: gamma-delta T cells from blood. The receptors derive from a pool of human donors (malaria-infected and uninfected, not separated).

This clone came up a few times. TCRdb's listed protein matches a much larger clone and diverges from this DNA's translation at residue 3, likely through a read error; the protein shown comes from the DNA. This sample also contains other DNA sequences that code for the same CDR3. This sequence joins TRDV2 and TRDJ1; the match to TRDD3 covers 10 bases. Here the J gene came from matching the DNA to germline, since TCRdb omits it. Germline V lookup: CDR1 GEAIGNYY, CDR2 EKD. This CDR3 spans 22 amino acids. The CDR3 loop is CARDTVNRPSMGDTRPHPKLIF. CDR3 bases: TGTGCCCGTGACACCGTAAATCGACCGTCAATGGGGGATACACGTCCTCATCCAAAACTCATCTTT.

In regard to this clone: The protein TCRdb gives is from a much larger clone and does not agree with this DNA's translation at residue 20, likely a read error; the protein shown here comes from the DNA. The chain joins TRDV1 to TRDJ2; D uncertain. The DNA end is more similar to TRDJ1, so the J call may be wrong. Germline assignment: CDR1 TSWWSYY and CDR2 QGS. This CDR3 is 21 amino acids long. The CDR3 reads CALGELRRLVHLTGLTAQLIF. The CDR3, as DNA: TGTGCTCTTGGGGAATTACGACGGCTGGTGCATTTAACGGGTTTGACAGCACAACTCATCTTT.

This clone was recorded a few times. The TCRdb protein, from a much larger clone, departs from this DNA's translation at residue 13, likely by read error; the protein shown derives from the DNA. CDR3 region: CAFSSGIMGYTDRLIF. In DNA, the CDR3 is TGTGCCTTTAGCTCGGGGATAATGGGGTACACCGATAGACTCATCTTT. The chain recombines TRDV3 with TRDJ1, with 7 bases that match TRDD3. CDR3 length: 16 residues. CDR1 is TVYSNPD and CDR2 is GDNSRS in the germline V gene (reference sequence). The full variable domain, rest sourced from reference TRDV3 and TRDJ1, is CDKVTQSSPDQTVASGSEVVLLCTYDTVYSNPDLFWYRIRPDYSFQFVFYGDNSRSEGADFTQGRFSVKHILTQKAFHLVISPVRTEDSATYYCAFSSGIMGYTDRLIFGKGTRVTVEP.

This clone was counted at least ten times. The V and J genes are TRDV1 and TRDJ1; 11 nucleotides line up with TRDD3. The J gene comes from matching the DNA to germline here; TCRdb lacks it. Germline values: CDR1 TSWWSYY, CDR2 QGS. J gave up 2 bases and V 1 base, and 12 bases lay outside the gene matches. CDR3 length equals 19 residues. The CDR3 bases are TGTGCTCTTGGGGAACCCACGGCAGACTGGGGGATAGGGACCGATAAACTCATCTTT. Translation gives CALGEPTADWGIGTDKLIF.

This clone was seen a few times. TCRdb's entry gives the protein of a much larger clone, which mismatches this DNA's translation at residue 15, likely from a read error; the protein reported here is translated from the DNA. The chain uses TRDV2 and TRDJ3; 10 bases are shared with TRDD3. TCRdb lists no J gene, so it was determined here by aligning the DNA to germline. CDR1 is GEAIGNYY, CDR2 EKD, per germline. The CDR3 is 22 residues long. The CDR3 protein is CACDTVSTGGFQGSRDTRQMFF. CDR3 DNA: TGTGCCTGTGACACCGTGAGTACTGGGGGATTCCAGGGCTCCCGGGACACCCGACAGATGTTTTTC.

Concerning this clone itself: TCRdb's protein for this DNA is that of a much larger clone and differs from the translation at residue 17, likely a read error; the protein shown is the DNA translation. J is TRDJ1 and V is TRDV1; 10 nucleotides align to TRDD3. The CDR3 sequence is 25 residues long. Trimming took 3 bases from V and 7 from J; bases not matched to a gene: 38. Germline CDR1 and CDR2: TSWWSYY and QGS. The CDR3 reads CALGEFQRGPSEKNWGMPSNSKLIF. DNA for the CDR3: TGTGCTCTTGGGGAGTTCCAGAGGGGGCCTTCCGAAAAAAACTGGGGGATGCCTTCCAACAGTAAACTCATCTTT.

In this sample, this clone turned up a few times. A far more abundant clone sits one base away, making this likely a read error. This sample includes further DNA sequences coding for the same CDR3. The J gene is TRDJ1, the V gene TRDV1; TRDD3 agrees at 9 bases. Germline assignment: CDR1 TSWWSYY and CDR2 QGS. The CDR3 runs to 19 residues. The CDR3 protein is CALGELAPNWGTYTDKLIF. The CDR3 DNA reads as TGTGCTCTTGGGGAACTAGCTCCTAACTGGGGGACGTACACTGATAAACTCATCTTT.

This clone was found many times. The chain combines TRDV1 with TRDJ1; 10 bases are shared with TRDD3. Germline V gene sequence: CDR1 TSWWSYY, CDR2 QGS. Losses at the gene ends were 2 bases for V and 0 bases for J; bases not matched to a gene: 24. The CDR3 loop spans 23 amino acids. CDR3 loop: CALGEGSFPSFVLGDGYTDKLIF. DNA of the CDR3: TGTGCTCTTGGGGAAGGTTCTTTCCCTTCGTTCGTACTGGGGGATGGATACACCGATAAACTCATCTTT.

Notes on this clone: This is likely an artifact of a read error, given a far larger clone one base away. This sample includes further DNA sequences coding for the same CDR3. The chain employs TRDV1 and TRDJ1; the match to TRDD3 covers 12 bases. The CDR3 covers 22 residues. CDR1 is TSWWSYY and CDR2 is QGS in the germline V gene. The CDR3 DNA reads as TGTGCTCTTGGGGAACCGCCTTTCCTGTACTGGGGGATACAAGGGTACACCGATAAGCTCATCTTT. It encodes CALGEPPFLYWGIQGYTDKLIF.

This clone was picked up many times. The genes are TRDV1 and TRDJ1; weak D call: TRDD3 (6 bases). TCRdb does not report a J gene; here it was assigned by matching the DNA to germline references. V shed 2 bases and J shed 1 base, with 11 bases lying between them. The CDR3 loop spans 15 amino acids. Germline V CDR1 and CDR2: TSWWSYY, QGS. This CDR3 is CALGELGAPTDKLIF. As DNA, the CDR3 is TGTGCTCTTGGGGAATTGGGGGCGCCCACCGATAAACTCATCTTT.

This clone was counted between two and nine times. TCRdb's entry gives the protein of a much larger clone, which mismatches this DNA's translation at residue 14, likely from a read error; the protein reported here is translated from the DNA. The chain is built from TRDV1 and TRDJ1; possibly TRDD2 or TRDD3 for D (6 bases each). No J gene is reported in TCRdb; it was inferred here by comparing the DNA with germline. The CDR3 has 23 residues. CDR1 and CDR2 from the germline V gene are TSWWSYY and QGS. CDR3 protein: CALVERCPTGGWGVPPYTDKLIF. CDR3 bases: TGTGCTCTTGTGGAACGGTGTCCTACAGGAGGGTGGGGGGTACCCCCCTACACCGATAAACTCATCTTT.

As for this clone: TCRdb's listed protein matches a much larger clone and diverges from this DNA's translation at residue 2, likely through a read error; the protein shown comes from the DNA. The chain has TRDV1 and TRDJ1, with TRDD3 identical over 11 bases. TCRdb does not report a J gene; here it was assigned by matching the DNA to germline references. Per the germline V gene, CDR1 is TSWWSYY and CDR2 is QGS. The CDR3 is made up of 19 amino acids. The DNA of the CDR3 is TGTTCTCTTGGGGAACTGGGTTCTTGGGGGATACGAGACGGCGATAAACTCATCTTT. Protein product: CSLGELGSWGIRDGDKLIF.

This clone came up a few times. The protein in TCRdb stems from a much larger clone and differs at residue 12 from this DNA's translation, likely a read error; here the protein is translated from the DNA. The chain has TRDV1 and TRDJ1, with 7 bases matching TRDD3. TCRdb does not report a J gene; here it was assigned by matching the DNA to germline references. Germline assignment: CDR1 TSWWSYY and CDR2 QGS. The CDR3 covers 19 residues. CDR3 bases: TGTGCCCTTGGGGGACGTATAAACCGCTCGTGTGGGGACACCGATAAACTCATCTTT. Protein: CALGGRINRSCGDTDKLIF.

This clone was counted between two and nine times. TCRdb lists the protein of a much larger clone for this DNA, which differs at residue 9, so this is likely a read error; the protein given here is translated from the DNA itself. CDR3 sequence: CALGEFSPPFLSKAGELIF. The CDR3 DNA is TGTGCTCTTGGGGAATTTAGTCCCCCCTTCCTATCCAAGGCTGGAGAACTCATCTTT. The chain links TRDV1 to TRDJ1; 8 bases align to TRDD2. TCRdb is silent on the J gene; assignment here came from matching the DNA to germline. From germline, CDR1 is TSWWSYY and CDR2 QGS. V lost 2 bases, J lost 9 bases, and 23 bases stayed unmatched. The CDR3 loop spans 19 amino acids.

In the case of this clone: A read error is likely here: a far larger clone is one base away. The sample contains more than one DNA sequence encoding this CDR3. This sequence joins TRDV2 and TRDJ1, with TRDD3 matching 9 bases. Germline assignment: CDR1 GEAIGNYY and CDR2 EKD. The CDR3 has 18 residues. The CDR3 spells CACRPFSTGGLYTDKLIF. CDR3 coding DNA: TGCGCCTGTCGTCCTTTTTCGACTGGGGGACTTTACACCGATAAACTCATCTTT.

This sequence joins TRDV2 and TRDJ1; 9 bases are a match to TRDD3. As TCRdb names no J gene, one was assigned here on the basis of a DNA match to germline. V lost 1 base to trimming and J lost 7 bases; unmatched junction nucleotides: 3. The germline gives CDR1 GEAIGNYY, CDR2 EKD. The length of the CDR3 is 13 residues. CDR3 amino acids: CACDTLGDAKLIF. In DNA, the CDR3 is TGTGCCTGTGACACTCTGGGGGATGCTAAACTCATCTTT.

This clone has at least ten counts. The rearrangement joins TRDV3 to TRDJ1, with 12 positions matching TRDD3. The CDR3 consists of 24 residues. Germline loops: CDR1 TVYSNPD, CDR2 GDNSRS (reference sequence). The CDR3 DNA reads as TGTGCACTTTCCACGCTTTGCCGGCGGGAACTTCGTACTGGGGGATACCGGGTCACCGATAAACTCATCTTT. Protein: CALSTLCRRELRTGGYRVTDKLIF.

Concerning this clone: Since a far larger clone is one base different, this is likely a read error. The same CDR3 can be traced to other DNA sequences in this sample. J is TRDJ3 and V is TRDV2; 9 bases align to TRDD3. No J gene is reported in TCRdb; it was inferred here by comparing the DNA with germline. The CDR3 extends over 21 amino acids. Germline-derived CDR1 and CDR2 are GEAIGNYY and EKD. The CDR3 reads CACDGLLGDLYSSWDTRQMFF. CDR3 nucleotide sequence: TGTGCCTGTGATGGATTACTGGGGGACTTATACAGCTCCTGGGATACCCGACAGATGTTTTTC.

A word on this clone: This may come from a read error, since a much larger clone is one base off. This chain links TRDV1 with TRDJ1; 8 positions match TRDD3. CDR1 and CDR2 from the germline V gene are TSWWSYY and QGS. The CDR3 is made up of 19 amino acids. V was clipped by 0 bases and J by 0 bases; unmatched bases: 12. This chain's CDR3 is CALGELTDWGVKYTDKLIF. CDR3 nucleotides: TGTGCTCTTGGGGAACTGACCGACTGGGGGGTAAAGTACACCGATAAACTCATCTTT.

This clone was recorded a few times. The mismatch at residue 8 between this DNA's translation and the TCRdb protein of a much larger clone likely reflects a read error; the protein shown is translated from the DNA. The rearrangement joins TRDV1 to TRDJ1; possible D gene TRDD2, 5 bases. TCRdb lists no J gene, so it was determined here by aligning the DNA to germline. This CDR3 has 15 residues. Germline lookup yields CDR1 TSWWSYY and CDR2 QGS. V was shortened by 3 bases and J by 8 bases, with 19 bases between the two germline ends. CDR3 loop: CALGDPYLLLSKLIF. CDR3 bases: TGTGCTCTTGGGGACCCCTACCTCCTTCTTTCGAAACTCATCTTT.

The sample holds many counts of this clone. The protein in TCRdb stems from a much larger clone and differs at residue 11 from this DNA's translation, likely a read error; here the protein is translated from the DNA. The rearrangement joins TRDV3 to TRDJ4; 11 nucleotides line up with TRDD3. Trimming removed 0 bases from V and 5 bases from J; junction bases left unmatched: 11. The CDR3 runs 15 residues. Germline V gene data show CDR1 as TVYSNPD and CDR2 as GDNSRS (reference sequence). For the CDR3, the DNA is TGTGCCTTTAGTCCAGGCTGGGGGATACTGGGGCCCCTGATCTTT. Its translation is CAFSPGWGILGPLIF.

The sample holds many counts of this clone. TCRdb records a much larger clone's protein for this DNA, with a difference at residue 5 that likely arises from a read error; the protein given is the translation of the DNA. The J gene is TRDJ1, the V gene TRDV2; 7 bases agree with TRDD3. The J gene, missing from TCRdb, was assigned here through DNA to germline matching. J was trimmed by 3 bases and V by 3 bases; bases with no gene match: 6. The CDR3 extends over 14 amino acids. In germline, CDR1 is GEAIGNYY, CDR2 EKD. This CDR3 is CACDSITGADKLIF. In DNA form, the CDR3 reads TGTGCCTGTGACTCTATTACTGGGGCCGATAAACTCATCTTT.

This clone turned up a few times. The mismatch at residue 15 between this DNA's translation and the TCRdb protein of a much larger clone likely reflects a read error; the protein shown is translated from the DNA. Here the CDR3 reads CALGELSLRAGDDDADKLIF. DNA for the CDR3: TGTGCTCTTGGGGAACTTTCCTTACGTGCCGGAGACGACGACGCCGATAAACTCATCTTT. The V and J genes are TRDV1 and TRDJ1; TRDD2 is a possible D gene (5 bases). The CDR3 is made up of 20 amino acids. The V gene lost 0 bases and the J gene lost 3 bases, with 26 bases spanning the gap. The V gene's germline CDR1 is TSWWSYY and CDR2 QGS.

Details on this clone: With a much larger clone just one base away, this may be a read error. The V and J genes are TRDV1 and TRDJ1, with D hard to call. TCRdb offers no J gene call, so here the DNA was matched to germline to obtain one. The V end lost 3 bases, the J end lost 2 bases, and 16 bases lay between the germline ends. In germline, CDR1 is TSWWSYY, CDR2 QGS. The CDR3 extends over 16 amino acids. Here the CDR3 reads CALGEPSTSETDKLIF. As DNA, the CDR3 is TGTGCTCTTGGGGAGCCATCAACTAGTGAGACCGATAAACTCATCTTT.

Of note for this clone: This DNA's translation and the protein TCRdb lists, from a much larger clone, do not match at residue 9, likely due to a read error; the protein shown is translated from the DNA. The CDR3 coding sequence is TGTGCTCTTGGTCGCGCCGGCCCGTGCACCGATAAACTCATCTTT. Translation: CALGRAGPCTDKLIF. The J gene is TRDJ1, the V gene TRDV1; D remains unclear. The J gene was not available in TCRdb and was assigned here by matching the DNA to germline segments. The CDR3 contains 15 residues. Trimming took 6 bases from V and 1 from J, leaving 15 bases between them. Germline V lookup: CDR1 TSWWSYY, CDR2 QGS.